Below are 8 T cell receptor beta chains sequenced from a single sample in a study of T cell repertoires in aging, cancer and after chemotherapy. Peripheral blood genomic DNA, not sorted cells or RNA, was the template. TRB rearrangements spanning V, D and J were amplified using mixed TRB-A/B primers. In TCRdb, the multiplex PCR reads were re-called with MiXCR into one record per CDR3 protein. The data show under 7,000 distinct CDR3 sequences, 25% to 35% seen once. The source material was blood. The receptors stem from a human donor in good health.

V is TRBV5-6 and J is TRBJ2-3, with TRBD1 identical over 7 bases. After removal of 5 bases from V and 5 bases from J, the junction contained 11 bases not matched to a gene. CDR3 length equals 15 residues. Germline V gene data show CDR1 as SGHDT and CDR2 as YYEEEE. CDR3 loop: CASRKDRVRGDTQYF. The CDR3 DNA reads TGTGCCAGCAGGAAAGACAGGGTCCGGGGAGATACGCAGTATTTT.

Judged by abundance, this clonotype is medium-sized (0.01 to 0.1%). This chain links TRBV30 with TRBJ1-2; the D gene is possibly TRBD1 (5 bases). Germline assignment: CDR1 GTSNPN and CDR2 SVGIG (reference sequence). V was pared by 0 bases and J by 4 bases, with 15 bases between. The CDR3 extends over 15 amino acids. The DNA of the CDR3 is TGTGCCTGGAGTGTACTTGGGACCGCCTTCTATGGCTACACCTTC. Translating gives CAWSVLGTAFYGYTF.

The rearrangement links TRBV18 to TRBJ1-5; 7 positions agree with TRBD1. Germline lookup yields CDR1 KGHSH and CDR2 LQKENI. The length of the CDR3 is 16 residues. Trimming at V came to 6 bases and at J to 4 bases, leaving 12 bases not matched to a gene. The CDR3 is CASSQQGPNGNQPQHF. The DNA for the CDR3 is TGTGCCAGCTCCCAACAGGGGCCCAATGGGAATCAGCCCCAGCATTTT. The variable domain in full, with the rest retrieved from reference TRBV18 and TRBJ1-5, is NAGVMQNPRHLVRRRGQEARLRCSPMKGHSHVYWYRQLPEEGLKFMVYLQKENIIDESGMPKERFSAEFPKEGPSILRIQQVVRGDSAAYFCASSQQGPNGNQPQHFGDGTRLSIL.

The CDR3 spells CSARDNSGGRDKNEQFF. The CDR3 nucleotides are TGCAGTGCTAGAGACAATTCCGGAGGGCGGGACAAGAATGAGCAGTTCTTC. The V call is TRBV20-1, the J call TRBJ2-1; D tentatively reads TRBD1 or TRBD2 (6 bases each). From germline, CDR1 is DFQATT and CDR2 SNEGSKA (reference sequence). The CDR3 loop spans 17 amino acids. The germline V and J ends were trimmed by 0 bases and 7 bases, with 22 bases remaining between them.

The sample holds a few counts of this clonotype. The chain employs TRBV6-2 or TRBV6-3 and TRBJ2-1; D is perhaps TRBD2 (7 bases). Deletions cut 6 bases from V and 4 bases from J, with 19 bases between. The CDR3 length is 16 residues. Germline CDR1 is MNHEY and CDR2 is SVGEGT. In DNA, the CDR3 is TGTGCCAGCAGCAAGGGGGTGCGGGGGAGATACAATGAGCAGTTCTTC. It translates to CASSKGVRGRYNEQFF.

By its share, this clonotype is medium-sized. The chain couples TRBV5-5 to TRBJ2-7; 8 nucleotides agree with TRBD1. The CDR3 extends over 15 amino acids. Germline trimming cut 5 bases from V and 1 base from J; bases unmatched to any gene: 8. Germline-derived CDR1 and CDR2 are SGHKS and YYEKEE (reference sequence). This CDR3 is CASRSDRGTSYEQYF. CDR3 DNA sequence: TGTGCCAGCAGATCAGACAGGGGCACATCCTACGAGCAGTACTTC.

Only a few counts were recorded for this clonotype. This rearrangement joins TRBV27 to TRBJ2-3; 8 positions agree with TRBD2. Per germline, CDR1 MNHEY and CDR2 SMNVEV (reference sequence). There are 15 residues in the CDR3. With V trimmed by 5 bases and J by 1 base, 5 bases remained unmatched. The CDR3, as DNA: TGTGCCAGCAGTCCAGCGGGAGTCGGCACAGATACGCAGTATTTT. Translation: CASSPAGVGTDTQYF.

This clonotype has only one observation. A read error may produce the germline difference seen at one junction end. The chain combines TRBV5-6 with TRBJ1-1; tentatively, D is TRBD1 (5 bases). From germline, CDR1 is SGHDT and CDR2 YYEEEE. CDR3 length: 14 residues. Written as DNA, the CDR3 is TGCGCCAGCAGCTTGGGGCAGAGAAACACTGAAGCTTTCTTT. It specifies CASSLGQRNTEAFF.